This T cell receptor beta chain was captured by sequencing in a study of blood T cell repertoires in COVID-19. Across the whole study: Italy, Spain and the United States were the sources of the convalescent and acute COVID-19 samples. PBMCs, B-cell-depleted T cells, or T cells provided the cDNA or gDNA that made up the material.

TCRdb keeps only in-frame clones here, not all; method: immunoSEQ multiplex PCR. The profile shows 150,000 to 190,000 clones, 80% to 90% of them singletons. Sequencing input: peripheral blood. The clonotype comes from a woman in her 50s with acute or convalescent COVID-19.

CDR3 DNA: TGTGCCAGCAGTTTATGGCAGGGGGCCGGCGAGCAGTACTTC. It codes for CASSLWQGAGEQYF. The chain links TRBV27 to TRBJ2-7, with 8 bases matching TRBD1. Germline-derived CDR1 and CDR2 are MNHEY and SMNVEV (reference sequence). J was trimmed by 6 bases and V by 1 base; bases with no gene match: 5. The CDR3 runs to 14 residues.